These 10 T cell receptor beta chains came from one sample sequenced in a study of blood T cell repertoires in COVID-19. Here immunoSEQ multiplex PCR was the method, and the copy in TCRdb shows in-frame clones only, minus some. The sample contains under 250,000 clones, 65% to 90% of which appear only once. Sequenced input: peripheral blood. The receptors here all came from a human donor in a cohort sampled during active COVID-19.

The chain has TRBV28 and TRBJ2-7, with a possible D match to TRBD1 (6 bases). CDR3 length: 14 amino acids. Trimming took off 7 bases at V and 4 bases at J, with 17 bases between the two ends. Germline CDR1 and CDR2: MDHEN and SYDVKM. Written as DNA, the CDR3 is TGTGCCAGCATCGAACAGGGCTATTTGTACGAGCAGTACTTC. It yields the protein CASIEQGYLYEQYF.

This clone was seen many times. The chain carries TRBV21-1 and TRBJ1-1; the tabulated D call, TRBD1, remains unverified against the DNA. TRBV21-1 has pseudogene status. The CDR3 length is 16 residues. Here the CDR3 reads CASVRGHEPGMTEAFF. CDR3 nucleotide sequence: TGTGCCAGCGTTAGAGGACATGAACCAGGCATGACTGAAGCTTTCTTT.

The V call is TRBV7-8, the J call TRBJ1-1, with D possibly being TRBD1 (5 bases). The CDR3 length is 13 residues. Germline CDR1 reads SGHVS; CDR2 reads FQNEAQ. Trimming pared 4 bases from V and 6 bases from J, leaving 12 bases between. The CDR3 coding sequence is TGTGCCAGCAGCTGGGACTTAAACTCTGAAGCTTTCTTT. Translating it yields CASSWDLNSEAFF.

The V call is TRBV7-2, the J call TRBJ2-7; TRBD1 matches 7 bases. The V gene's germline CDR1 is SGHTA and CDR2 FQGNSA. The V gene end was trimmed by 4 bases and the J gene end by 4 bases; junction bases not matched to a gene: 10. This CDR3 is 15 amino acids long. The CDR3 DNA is TGTGCCAGCAGCTCACCGGGACAGTTAGGATACGAGCAGTACTTC. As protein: CASSSPGQLGYEQYF.

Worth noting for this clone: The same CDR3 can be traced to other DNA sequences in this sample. This CDR3 reads CASSLAAGGSYEQYF. Here the CDR3 DNA reads TGTGCCAGCAGTTTAGCGGCGGGAGGCTCCTACGAGCAGTACTTC. The J gene is TRBJ2-7, the V gene TRBV28; 8 bases are a match to TRBD2. Germline trimming cut 2 bases from V and 0 bases from J; bases unmatched to any gene: 3. The germline gives CDR1 MDHEN, CDR2 SYDVKM. The CDR3 totals 15 residues.

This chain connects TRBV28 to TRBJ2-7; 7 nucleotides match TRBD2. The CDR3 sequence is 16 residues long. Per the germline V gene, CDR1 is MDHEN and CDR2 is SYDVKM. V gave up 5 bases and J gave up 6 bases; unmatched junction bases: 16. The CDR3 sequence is CASSGRGRAVEGEQYF. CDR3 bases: TGTGCCAGCAGTGGTCGAGGGAGGGCCGTGGAAGGCGAGCAGTACTTC.

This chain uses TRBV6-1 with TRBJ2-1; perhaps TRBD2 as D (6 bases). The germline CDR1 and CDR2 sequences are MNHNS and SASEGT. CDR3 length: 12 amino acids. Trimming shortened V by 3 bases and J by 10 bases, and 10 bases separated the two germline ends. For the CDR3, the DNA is TGTGCCAGCAGTGAGACTACTAGCGAGCAGTTCTTC. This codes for CASSETTSEQFF.

The CDR3 protein is CASSEEGQPPNEQFF. CDR3 nucleotides: TGTGCCAGCAGTGAAGAGGGACAGCCCCCAAATGAGCAGTTCTTC. V gene TRBV2 combines with J gene TRBJ2-1, with TRBD1 matching over 7 bases. Germline assignment: CDR1 SNHLY and CDR2 FYNNEI. The CDR3 loop spans 15 amino acids. V shed 1 base, J shed 7 bases, and the junction held 7 bases outside the gene matches.

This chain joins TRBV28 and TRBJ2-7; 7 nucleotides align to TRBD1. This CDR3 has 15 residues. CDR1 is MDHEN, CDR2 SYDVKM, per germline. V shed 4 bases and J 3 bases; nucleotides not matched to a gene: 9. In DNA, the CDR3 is TGTGCCAGCAGTTCAACTGACAGGGTCCTCTACGAGCAGTACTTC. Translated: CASSSTDRVLYEQYF.

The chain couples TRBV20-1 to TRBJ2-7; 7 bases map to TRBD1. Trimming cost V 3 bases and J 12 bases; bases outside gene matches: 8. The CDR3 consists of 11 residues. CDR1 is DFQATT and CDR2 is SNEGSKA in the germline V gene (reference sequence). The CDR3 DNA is TGCAGTGCTAGTGTACAGGGGCGATCGTACTTC. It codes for CSASVQGRSYF.